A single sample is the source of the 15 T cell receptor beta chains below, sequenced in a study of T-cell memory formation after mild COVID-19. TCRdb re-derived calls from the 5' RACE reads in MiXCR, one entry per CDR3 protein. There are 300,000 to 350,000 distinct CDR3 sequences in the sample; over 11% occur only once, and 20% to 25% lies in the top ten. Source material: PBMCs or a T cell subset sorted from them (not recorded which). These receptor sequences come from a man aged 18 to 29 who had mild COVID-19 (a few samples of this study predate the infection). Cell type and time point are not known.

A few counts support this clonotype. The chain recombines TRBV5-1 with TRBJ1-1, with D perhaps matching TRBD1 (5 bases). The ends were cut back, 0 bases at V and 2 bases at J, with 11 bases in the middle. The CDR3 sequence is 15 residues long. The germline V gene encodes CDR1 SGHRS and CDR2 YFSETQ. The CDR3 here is CASSLDGGTNTEAFF. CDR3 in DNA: TGCGCCAGCAGCTTGGATGGGGGAACAAACACTGAAGCTTTCTTT.

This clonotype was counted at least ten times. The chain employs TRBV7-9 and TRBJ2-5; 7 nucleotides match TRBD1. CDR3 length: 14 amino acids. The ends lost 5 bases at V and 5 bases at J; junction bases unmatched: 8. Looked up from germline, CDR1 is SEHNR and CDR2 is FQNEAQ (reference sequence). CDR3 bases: TGTGCCAGCAGCACCGCAGGGGGTCGGGAGACCCAGTACTTC. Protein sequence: CASSTAGGRETQYF.

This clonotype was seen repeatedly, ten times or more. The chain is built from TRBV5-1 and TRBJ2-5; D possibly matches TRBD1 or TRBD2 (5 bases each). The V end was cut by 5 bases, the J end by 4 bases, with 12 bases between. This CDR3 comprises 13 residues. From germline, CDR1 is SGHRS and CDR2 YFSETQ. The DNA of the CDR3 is TGCGCCAGCAGACAGTCGAGGGGAGAGACCCAGTACTTC. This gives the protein CASRQSRGETQYF. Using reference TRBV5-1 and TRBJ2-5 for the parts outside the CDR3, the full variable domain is KAGVTQTPRYLIKTRGQQVTLSCSPISGHRSVSWYQQTPGQGLQFLFEYFSETQRNKGNFPGRFSGRQFSNSRSEMNVSTLELGDSALYLCASRQSRGETQYFGPGTRLLVL.

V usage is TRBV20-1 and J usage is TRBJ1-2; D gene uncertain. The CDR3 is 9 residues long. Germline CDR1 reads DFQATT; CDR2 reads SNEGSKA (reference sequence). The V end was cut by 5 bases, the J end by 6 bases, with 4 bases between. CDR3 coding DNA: TGCAGTGCTCACGATGGCTACACCTTC. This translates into CSAHDGYTF.

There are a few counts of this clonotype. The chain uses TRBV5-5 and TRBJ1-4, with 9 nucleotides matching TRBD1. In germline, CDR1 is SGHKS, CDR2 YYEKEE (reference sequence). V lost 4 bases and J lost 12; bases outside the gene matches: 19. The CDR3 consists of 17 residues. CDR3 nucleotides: TGTGCCAGCAGCGGTGGGCCCTGGGACAGGGCGAGTCGGGAACTGTTTTTT. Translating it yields CASSGGPWDRASRELFF. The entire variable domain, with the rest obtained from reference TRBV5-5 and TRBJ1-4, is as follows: DAGVTQSPTHLIKTRGQQVTLRCSPISGHKSVSWYQQVLGQGPQFIFQYYEKEERGRGNFPDRFSARQFPNYSSELNVNALLLGDSALYLCASSGGPWDRASRELFFGSGTQLSVL.

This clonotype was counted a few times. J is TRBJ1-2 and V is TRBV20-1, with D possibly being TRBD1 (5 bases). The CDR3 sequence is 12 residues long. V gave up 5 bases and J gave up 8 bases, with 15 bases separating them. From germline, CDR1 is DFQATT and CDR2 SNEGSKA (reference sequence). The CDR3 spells CSAPQGPGGYTF. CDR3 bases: TGCAGTGCTCCTCAGGGCCCTGGGGGCTACACCTTC.

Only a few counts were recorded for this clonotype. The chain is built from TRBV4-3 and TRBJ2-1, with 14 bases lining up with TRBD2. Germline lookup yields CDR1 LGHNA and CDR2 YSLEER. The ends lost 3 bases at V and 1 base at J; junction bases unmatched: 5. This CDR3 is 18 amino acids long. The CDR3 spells CASSHGTSGGGSYNEQFF. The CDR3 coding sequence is TGCGCCAGCAGCCACGGGACTAGCGGGGGCGGGTCCTACAATGAGCAGTTCTTC.

CDR3 amino acids: CASSLEASGGGAQYF. DNA of the CDR3: TGTGCCAGCAGCTTAGAGGCTAGCGGGGGTGGGGCCCAGTACTTC. This rearrangement joins TRBV7-2 to TRBJ2-5; 10 bases are a match to TRBD2. CDR1 and CDR2 (germline): SGHTA, FQGNSA. Trimming removed 1 base from V and 9 bases from J; junction bases left unmatched: 8. This CDR3 has 15 amino acids.

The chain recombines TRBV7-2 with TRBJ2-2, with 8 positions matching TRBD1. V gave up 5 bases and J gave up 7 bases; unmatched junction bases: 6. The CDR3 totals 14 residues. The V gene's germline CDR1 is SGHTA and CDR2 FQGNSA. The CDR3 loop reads CASSRAGGGGELFF. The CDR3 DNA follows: TGTGCCAGCAGCCGGGCAGGGGGCGGCGGGGAGCTGTTTTTT.

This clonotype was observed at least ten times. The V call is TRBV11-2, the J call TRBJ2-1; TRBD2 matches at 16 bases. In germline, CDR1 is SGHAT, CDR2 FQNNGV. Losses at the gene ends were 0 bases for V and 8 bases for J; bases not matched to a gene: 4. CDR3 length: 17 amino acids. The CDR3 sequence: CASSLDLGLAGGDEQFF. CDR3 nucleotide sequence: TGTGCCAGCAGCTTAGATTTGGGACTAGCGGGGGGGGATGAGCAGTTCTTC.

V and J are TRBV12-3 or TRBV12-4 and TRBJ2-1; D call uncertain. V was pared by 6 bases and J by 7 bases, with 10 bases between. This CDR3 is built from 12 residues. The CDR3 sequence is CASRRLGNEQFF. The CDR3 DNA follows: TGTGCCAGCAGACGTTTAGGTAATGAGCAGTTCTTC.

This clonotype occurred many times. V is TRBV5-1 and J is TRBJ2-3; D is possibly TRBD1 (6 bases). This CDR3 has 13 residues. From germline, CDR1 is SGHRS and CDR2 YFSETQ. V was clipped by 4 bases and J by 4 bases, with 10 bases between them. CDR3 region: CASSPTGSDTQYF. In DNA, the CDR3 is TGCGCCAGCAGCCCAACAGGGTCAGATACGCAGTATTTT.

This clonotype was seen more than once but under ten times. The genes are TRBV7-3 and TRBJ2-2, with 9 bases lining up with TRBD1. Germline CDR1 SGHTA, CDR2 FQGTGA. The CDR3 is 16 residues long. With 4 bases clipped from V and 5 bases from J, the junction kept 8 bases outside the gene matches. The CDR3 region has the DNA TGTGCCAGCAGCTCCCGCCCAGGGACAGGGACCGGGGAGCTGTTTTTT. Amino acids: CASSSRPGTGTGELFF.

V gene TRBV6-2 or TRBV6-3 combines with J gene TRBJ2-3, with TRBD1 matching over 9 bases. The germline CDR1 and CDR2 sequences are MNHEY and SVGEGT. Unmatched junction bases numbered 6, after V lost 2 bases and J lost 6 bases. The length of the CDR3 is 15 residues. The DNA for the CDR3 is TGTGCCAGCAGTTACCGGGACAGGGTATCCGATACGCAGTATTTT. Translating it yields CASSYRDRVSDTQYF.

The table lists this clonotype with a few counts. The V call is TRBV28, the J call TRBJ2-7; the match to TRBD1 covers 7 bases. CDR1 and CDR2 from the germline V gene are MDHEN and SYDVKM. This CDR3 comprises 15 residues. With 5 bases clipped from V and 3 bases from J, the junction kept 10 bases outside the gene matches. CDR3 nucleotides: TGTGCCAGCAGTCAAAGTGACAGGGCGATCTACGAGCAGTACGTC. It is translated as CASSQSDRAIYEQYV.